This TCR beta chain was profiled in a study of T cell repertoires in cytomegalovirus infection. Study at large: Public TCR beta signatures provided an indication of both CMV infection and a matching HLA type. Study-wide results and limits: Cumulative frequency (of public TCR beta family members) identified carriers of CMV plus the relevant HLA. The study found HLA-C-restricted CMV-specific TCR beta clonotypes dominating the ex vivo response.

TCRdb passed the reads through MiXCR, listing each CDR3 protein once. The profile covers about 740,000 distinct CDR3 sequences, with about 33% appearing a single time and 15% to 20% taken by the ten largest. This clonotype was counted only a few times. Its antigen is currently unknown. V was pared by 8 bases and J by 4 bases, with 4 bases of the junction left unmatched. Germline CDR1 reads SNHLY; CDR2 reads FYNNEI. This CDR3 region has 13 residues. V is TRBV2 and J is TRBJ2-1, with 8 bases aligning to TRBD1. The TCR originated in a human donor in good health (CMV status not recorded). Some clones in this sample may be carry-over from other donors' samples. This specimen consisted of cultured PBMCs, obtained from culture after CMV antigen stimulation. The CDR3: CASAWDRYNEQFF. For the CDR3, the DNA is TGTGCCAGCGCCTGGGACAGGTACAATGAGCAGTTCTTC.